A single sample is the source of the 24 T cell receptor beta chains below, sequenced in a study of T-cell reconstitution after alpha-beta-depleted transplantation in children (dated by TCRdb to 2016 to 2017). Library generation was performed with PCR. The sequencing machine was an Illumina HiSeq 2500. To normalize quantification of the TCRbeta repertoire, the TCR libraries were built with molecular barcoding that relied on unique molecular identifiers. TCRdb reworked the public reads: Q25 trimming with fastp, MiXCR clone assembly, productive beta chains retained. Each record represents a unique CDR3 protein, reported with the most common genes and DNA among its rows. Present in this sample are some 840,000 distinct CDR3 sequences, roughly 15% of which were seen just once. The biggest ten clones account for just under 5% of the sample. The sample's treatment or condition label is to be understood as: allogeneic hematopoietic cell transplantation with graft depleted of TCRalphabeta T cells and CD19 B cells.

The specimen was PBMCs, mostly from graft donor cells, collected 360 days after TCRalphabeta/CD19-depleted stem cell transplant. The receptor source for this set is a male patient aged 5 to 17 who had a stem cell transplant for acute lymphoblastic leukemia, so the T cells may come from the graft donor.

The J gene is TRBJ2-2, the V gene TRBV24-1, with TRBD1 matching over 12 bases. V shed 7 bases, J shed 6 bases, and the junction held 14 bases outside the gene matches. The CDR3 totals 18 residues. Germline assignment: CDR1 KGHDR and CDR2 SFDVKD. This chain's CDR3 is CATSDGPGGQGASGELFF. The DNA of the CDR3 is TGTGCCACCAGCGATGGGCCAGGGGGACAGGGGGCGTCCGGGGAGCTGTTTTTT.

The chain has TRBV7-2 and TRBJ2-1, with 10 bases lining up with TRBD1. Germline CDR1 and CDR2: SGHTA and FQGNSA. CDR3 size: 17 residues. J was trimmed by 2 bases and V by 5 bases; bases with no gene match: 9. The CDR3 sequence is CASSKGEDRGAYNEQFF. CDR3 sequence (DNA): TGTGCCAGCAGCAAGGGGGAGGACAGGGGGGCCTACAATGAGCAGTTCTTC.

This clonotype was found a few times. This sequence joins TRBV5-1 and TRBJ2-5, with 7 bases lining up with TRBD1. CDR3 length: 14 residues. V gave up 4 bases and J gave up 4 bases; unmatched junction bases: 7. Germline values: CDR1 SGHRS, CDR2 YFSETQ. CDR3 region: CASSLDRAGETQYF. For the CDR3, the DNA is TGCGCCAGCAGCCTCGACAGGGCCGGAGAGACCCAGTACTTC.

The chain links TRBV12-3 or TRBV12-4 to TRBJ2-7; 7 bases match TRBD2. This CDR3 spans 13 amino acids. V shed 7 bases, J shed 0 bases, and the junction held 3 bases outside the gene matches. The CDR3 sequence: CASTGGFSYEQYF. DNA of the CDR3: TGTGCCAGCACGGGAGGATTCTCCTACGAGCAGTACTTC.

This clonotype was seen many times. The chain links TRBV5-1 to TRBJ2-2, with 11 bases that match TRBD2. Germline trimming cut 4 bases from V and 7 bases from J; bases unmatched to any gene: 9. The CDR3 is 16 amino acids. Germline V gene sequence: CDR1 SGHRS, CDR2 YFSETQ. The DNA for the CDR3 is TGCGCCAGCAGCACCGAAGGACTAGCGGGTAACGGGGAGCTGTTTTTT. Protein sequence: CASSTEGLAGNGELFF.

In this sample, this clonotype turned up a few times. The chain couples TRBV9 to TRBJ2-6, with 9 bases matching TRBD2. The trim removed 1 base at V and 0 bases at J, leaving 2 bases unmatched. The CDR3 covers 17 residues. The V gene's germline CDR1 is SGDLS and CDR2 YYNGEE. The CDR3 nucleotides read TGTGCCAGCAGCGTATATAGCGGGAGCTCTGGGGCCAACGTCCTGACTTTC. Residues: CASSVYSGSSGANVLTF.

This clonotype was seen only a few times. The genes are TRBV19 and TRBJ2-1, with D hard to call. CDR1 is LNHDA and CDR2 is SQIVND in the germline V gene (reference sequence). Deletions cut 3 bases from V and 0 bases from J, with 6 bases between. This CDR3 comprises 14 residues. The CDR3 region has the DNA TGTGCCAGTAGTATCCATATCTCCTACAATGAGCAGTTCTTC. Translating it yields CASSIHISYNEQFF.

This rearrangement joins TRBV3-1 to TRBJ2-3, with D possibly being TRBD1 (5 bases). CDR1 is LGHDT and CDR2 is YNNKEL in the germline V gene (reference sequence). The V and J ends lost 2 bases and 1 base respectively, with 10 bases between them. The CDR3 extends over 15 amino acids. The CDR3 spells CASSQLARGTDTQYF. The CDR3, as DNA: TGTGCCAGCAGCCAATTAGCCAGGGGCACAGATACGCAGTATTTT.

This clonotype was counted between two and nine times. J is TRBJ2-1 and V is TRBV7-6; D call uncertain. With 2 bases removed from V and 0 bases from J, the gap between germline ends came to 14 bases. The CDR3 is 17 residues long. Germline assignment: CDR1 SGHVS and CDR2 FNYEAQ. This CDR3 is CASSLLVTRSSYNEQFF. For the CDR3, the DNA is TGTGCCAGCAGCTTACTCGTTACGCGTAGCTCCTACAATGAGCAGTTCTTC.

This clonotype has only a few counts. The J gene is TRBJ2-3, the V gene TRBV24-1; 11 bases fit TRBD1. This CDR3 has 18 amino acids. In germline, CDR1 is KGHDR, CDR2 SFDVKD. Unmatched junction bases numbered 12, after V lost 5 bases and J lost 3 bases. CDR3 region: CATSVPAGTGGMTDTQYF. In DNA form, the CDR3 reads TGTGCCACCAGTGTCCCCGCCGGGACAGGGGGGATGACAGATACGCAGTATTTT.

The table lists this clonotype with a few counts. The chain employs TRBV5-8 and TRBJ2-3, with D perhaps being TRBD1 or TRBD2 (5 bases each). Germline CDR1 reads SGHTS; CDR2 reads YDEGEE. The ends were cut back, 6 bases at V and 1 base at J, with 18 bases in the middle. This CDR3 region has 16 residues. Here the CDR3 DNA reads TGTGCCAGCACCCTATGGGGCGCGCGGGGCACAGATACGCAGTATTTT. Encoded protein: CASTLWGARGTDTQYF. Supplemented by reference TRBV5-8 and TRBJ2-3, the full variable domain reads EAGVTQSPTHLIKTRGQQATLRCSPISGHTSVYWYQQALGLGLQFLLWYDEGEERNRGNFPPRFSGRQFPNYSSELNVNALELEDSALYLCASTLWGARGTDTQYFGPGTRLTVL.

This clonotype was recorded a few times. V and J are TRBV4-2 and TRBJ1-5; no firm D call. V lost 0 bases and J 0 bases, leaving 3 bases between the germline ends. The CDR3 runs to 14 residues. Germline V gene data show CDR1 as LGHNA and CDR2 as YNFKEQ. The CDR3 region is CASSQDDSNQPQHF. CDR3 sequence (DNA): TGTGCCAGCAGCCAAGACGATAGCAATCAGCCCCAGCATTTT.

The V gene is TRBV5-6, the J gene TRBJ1-1; 7 bases line up with TRBD1. The CDR3 is 16 residues long. CDR1 and CDR2 from the germline V gene are SGHDT and YYEEEE. After removal of 3 bases from V and 11 bases from J, the junction contained 19 bases not matched to a gene. CDR3 sequence reads: CASSSTFTGEPSVAFF. In DNA, the CDR3 is TGTGCCAGCAGCTCAACATTCACAGGGGAGCCAAGCGTCGCTTTCTTT.

The chain combines TRBV24-1 with TRBJ2-1; D unclear. This CDR3 has 13 amino acids. Trimming stripped 4 bases from V and 2 bases from J, with 5 bases between. Germline V gene data show CDR1 as KGHDR and CDR2 as SFDVKD. The DNA of the CDR3 is TGTGCCACCAGTGACCCCCCCTACAATGAGCAGTTCTTC. Translation gives CATSDPPYNEQFF.

The chain is built from TRBV12-3 or TRBV12-4 and TRBJ2-7; tentative D call: TRBD2 (5 bases). The CDR3 is made up of 15 amino acids. Trimming cost V 6 bases and J 3 bases, with 18 bases left between them. Here the CDR3 reads CASSHPGGPGYEQYF. In DNA, the CDR3 is TGTGCCAGCAGCCACCCCGGAGGCCCTGGCTACGAGCAGTACTTC.

J is TRBJ1-6 and V is TRBV7-6; D unresolved. V lost 5 bases to trimming and J lost 10 bases, with 18 bases between them. This CDR3 comprises 15 residues. Germline V gene lookup returns CDR1 SGHVS and CDR2 FNYEAQ. CDR3 sequence (DNA): TGTGCCAGCAGCCCTCACGAGGAGCGCCGCTCACCCCTCCACTTT. The encoded protein is CASSPHEERRSPLHF.

The genes are TRBV7-9 and TRBJ2-1, with unresolved D. The CDR3 totals 14 residues. The germline V gene has CDR1 SEHNR and CDR2 FQNEAQ (reference sequence). Between the trimmed V and J ends, which lost 3 bases and 6 bases, there was a span of 12 bases. CDR3 loop: CASSFLVSLNEQFF. CDR3 DNA sequence: TGTGCCAGCAGCTTTTTAGTGTCCCTCAATGAGCAGTTCTTC. Combining the CDR3 with reference TRBV7-9 and TRBJ2-1 gives the whole variable domain DTGVSQNPRHKITKRGQNVTFRCDPISEHNRLYWYRQTLGQGPEFLTYFQNEAQLEKSRLLSDRFSAERPKGSFSTLEIQRTEQGDSAMYLCASSFLVSLNEQFFGPGTRLTVL.

The V gene is TRBV7-9, the J gene TRBJ2-1, with TRBD2 identical over 12 bases. The trim removed 5 bases at V and 4 bases at J, leaving 6 bases unmatched. Germline V gene lookup returns CDR1 SEHNR and CDR2 FQNEAQ (reference sequence). The CDR3 has 16 amino acids. Here the CDR3 DNA reads TGTGCCAGCAGCCCCCTTCTAGCGGGAGGGTACAATGAGCAGTTCTTC. This sequence encodes CASSPLLAGGYNEQFF.

This clonotype was found a few times. The chain is built from TRBV20-1 and TRBJ1-5; D is unclear. The CDR3 runs to 14 residues. The ends were cut back, 3 bases at V and 3 bases at J, with 12 bases in the middle. The V gene's germline CDR1 is DFQATT and CDR2 SNEGSKA (reference sequence). DNA for the CDR3: TGCAGTGCTAGTTGGGCCGGTTTCAATCAGCCCCAGCATTTT. It specifies CSASWAGFNQPQHF.

In this sample, this clonotype turned up a few times. The chain combines TRBV6-5 with TRBJ1-1; D perhaps matches TRBD1 (6 bases). V was shortened by 2 bases and J by 4 bases, with 14 bases between the two germline ends. The germline gives CDR1 MNHEY, CDR2 SVGAGI. CDR3 length: 15 amino acids. The CDR3 nucleotides are TGTGCCAGCAGTTACAAGGGAACAGGGACCACTGAAGCTTTCTTT. This sequence encodes CASSYKGTGTTEAFF.

This clonotype was observed at least ten times. The gene calls are TRBV12-3 or TRBV12-4 and TRBJ2-1; possibly TRBD2 for D (6 bases). There are 14 residues in the CDR3. V was shortened by 3 bases and J by 3 bases, with 9 bases between the two germline ends. The CDR3 region is CASSLEGGYNEQFF. CDR3 in DNA: TGTGCCAGCAGTTTGGAGGGAGGCTACAATGAGCAGTTCTTC.

The chain has TRBV5-1 and TRBJ2-7; TRBD1 agrees at 9 bases. In germline, CDR1 is SGHRS, CDR2 YFSETQ. The CDR3 runs 16 residues. V lost 4 bases, J lost 0 bases, and 8 bases stayed unmatched. DNA for the CDR3: TGCGCCAGCAGCCATGGACAGGGGCTTATCTCCTACGAGCAGTACTTC. Translation gives CASSHGQGLISYEQYF.

This clonotype was recorded a few times. The genes are TRBV20-1 and TRBJ2-7; TRBD2 matches 13 bases. Germline lookup yields CDR1 DFQATT and CDR2 SNEGSKA (reference sequence). CDR3 length: 16 amino acids. V was clipped by 1 base and J by 4 bases; unmatched bases: 7. This CDR3 is CSARATGLAGRYEQYF. The DNA for the CDR3 is TGCAGTGCTAGAGCGACGGGACTAGCGGGAAGGTACGAGCAGTACTTC.

V is TRBV18 and J is TRBJ2-7, with TRBD2 matching over 10 bases. Germline CDR1 reads KGHSH; CDR2 reads LQKENI. The length of the CDR3 is 13 residues. With 6 bases clipped from V and 5 bases from J, the junction kept 4 bases outside the gene matches. The CDR3 coding sequence is TGTGCCAGCTCCGGACTAGCGGACGACGAGCAGTACTTC. This codes for CASSGLADDEQYF.